This T cell receptor beta chain was sequenced in a study of blood T cell repertoires in COVID-19. Study details: PBMCs, B-cell-depleted T cells, or T cells provided the cDNA or gDNA that made up the material.

Trimming at V came to 5 bases and at J to 6 bases, leaving 8 bases not matched to a gene. Germline V gives CDR1 MNHEY, CDR2 SMNVEV (reference sequence). The CDR3 runs to 16 residues. This clone was recorded only once. Profiling relied on immunoSEQ multiplex PCR, and the TCRdb table lists in-frame clones only, not all of them. Of tens of thousands of clones listed, more than 75% are singletons. Sequences were obtained from peripheral blood. The V gene is TRBV27, the J gene TRBJ1-6; 9 bases are a match to TRBD1. The clonotype was recovered from a human donor with acute or convalescent COVID-19. The donor label of this sample is uncertain. CDR3 sequence reads: CASSRPWGQGNSPLHF. DNA of the CDR3: TGTGCCAGCAGTCGCCCGTGGGGACAGGGTAATTCACCCCTCCACTTT.